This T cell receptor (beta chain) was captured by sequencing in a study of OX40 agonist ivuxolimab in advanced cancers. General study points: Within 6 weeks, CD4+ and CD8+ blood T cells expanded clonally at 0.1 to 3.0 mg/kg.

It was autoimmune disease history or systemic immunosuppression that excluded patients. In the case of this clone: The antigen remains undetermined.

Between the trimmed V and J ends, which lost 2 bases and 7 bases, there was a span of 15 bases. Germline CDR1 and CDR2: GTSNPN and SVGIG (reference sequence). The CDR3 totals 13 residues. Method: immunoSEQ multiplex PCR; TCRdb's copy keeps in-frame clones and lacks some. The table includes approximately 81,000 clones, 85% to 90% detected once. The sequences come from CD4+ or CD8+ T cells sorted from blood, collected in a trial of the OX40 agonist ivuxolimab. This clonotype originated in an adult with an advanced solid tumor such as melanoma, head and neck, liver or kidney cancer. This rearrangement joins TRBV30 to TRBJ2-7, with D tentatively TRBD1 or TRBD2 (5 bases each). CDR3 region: CAWSSGRLGEQYF. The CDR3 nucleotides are TGTGCCTGGAGTTCGGGACGGCTAGGAGAGCAGTACTTC.